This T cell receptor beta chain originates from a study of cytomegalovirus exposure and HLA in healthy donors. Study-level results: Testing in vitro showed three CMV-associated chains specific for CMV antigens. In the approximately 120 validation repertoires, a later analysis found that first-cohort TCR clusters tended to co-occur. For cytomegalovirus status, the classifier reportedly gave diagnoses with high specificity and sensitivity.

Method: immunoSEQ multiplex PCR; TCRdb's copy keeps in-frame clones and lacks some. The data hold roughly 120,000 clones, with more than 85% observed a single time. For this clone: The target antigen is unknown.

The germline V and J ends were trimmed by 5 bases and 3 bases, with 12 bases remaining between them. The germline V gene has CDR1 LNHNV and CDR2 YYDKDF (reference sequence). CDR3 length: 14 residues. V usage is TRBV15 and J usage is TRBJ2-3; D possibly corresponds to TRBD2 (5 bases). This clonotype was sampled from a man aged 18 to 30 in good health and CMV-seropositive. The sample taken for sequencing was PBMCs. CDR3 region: CATSPGIFTDTQYF. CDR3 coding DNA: TGTGCCACCAGCCCGGGGATCTTTACAGATACGCAGTATTTT.